The T cell receptor (beta chain) under discussion was sequenced for a study of control samples from healthy donors and cancer patients. Germline assignment: CDR1 SNHLY and CDR2 FYNNEI. V lost 1 base and J lost 8, with 8 bases in between. The CDR3 is 13 amino acids. Clones were sequenced by immunoSEQ multiplex PCR, and TCRdb holds only the in-frame ones, with some missing. The data contain approximately 220,000 clones, roughly 94% of them seen just once; the ten biggest clones take up 1.5%. The chain links TRBV2 to TRBJ1-4, with D unclear. Material for sequencing was blood. The sequence derives from a man aged 45 to 65 in good health. The DNA of the CDR3 is TGTGCCAGCAGTGAAGTTGTGAGGGAAAAACTGTTTTTT. This encodes CASSEVVREKLFF.